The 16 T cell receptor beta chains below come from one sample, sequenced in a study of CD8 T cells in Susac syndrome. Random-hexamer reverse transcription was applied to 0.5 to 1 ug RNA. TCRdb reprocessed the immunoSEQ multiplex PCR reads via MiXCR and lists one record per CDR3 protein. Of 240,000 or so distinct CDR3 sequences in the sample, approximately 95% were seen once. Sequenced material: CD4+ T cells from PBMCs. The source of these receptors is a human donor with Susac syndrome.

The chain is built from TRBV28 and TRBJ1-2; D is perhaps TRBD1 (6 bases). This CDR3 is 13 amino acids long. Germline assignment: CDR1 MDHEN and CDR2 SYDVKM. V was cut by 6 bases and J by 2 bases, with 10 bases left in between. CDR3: CASREQGNYGYTF. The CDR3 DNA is TGTGCCAGCAGGGAACAGGGCAACTATGGCTACACCTTC.

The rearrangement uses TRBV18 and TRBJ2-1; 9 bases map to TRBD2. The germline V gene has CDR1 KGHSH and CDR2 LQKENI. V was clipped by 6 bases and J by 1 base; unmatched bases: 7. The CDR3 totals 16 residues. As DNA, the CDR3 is TGTGCCAGCTCGTCAACTAGCGGGCTATCCTACAATGAGCAGTTCTTC. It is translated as CASSSTSGLSYNEQFF.

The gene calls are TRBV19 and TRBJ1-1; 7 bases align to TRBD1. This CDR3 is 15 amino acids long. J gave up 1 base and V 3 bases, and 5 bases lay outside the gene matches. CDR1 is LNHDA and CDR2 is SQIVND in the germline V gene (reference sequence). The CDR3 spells CASSIPTGTNTEAFF. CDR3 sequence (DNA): TGTGCCAGTAGTATCCCGACAGGGACGAACACTGAAGCTTTCTTT.

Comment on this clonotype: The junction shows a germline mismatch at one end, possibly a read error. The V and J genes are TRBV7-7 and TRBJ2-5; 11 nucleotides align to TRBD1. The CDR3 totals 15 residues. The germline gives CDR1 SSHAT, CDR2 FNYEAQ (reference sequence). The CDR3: CASSFGQGAVETQYF. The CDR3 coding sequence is TGTGCTAGCAGCTTTGGACAGGGGGCCGTTGAGACCCAGTACTTC.

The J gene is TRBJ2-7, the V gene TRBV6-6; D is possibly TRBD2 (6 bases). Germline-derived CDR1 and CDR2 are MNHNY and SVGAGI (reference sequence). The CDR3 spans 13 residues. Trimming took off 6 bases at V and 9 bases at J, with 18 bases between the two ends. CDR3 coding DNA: TGTGCCAGCAGCCGACGGCGGGATGAGAGGCAGTACTTC. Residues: CASSRRRDERQYF.

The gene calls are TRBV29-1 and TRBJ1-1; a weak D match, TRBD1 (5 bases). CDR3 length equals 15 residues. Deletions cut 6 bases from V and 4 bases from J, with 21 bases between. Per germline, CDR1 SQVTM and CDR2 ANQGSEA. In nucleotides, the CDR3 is TGCAGCGTGGGGCCAGTCACGGATGATCGCACTGAAGCTTTCTTT. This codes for CSVGPVTDDRTEAFF.

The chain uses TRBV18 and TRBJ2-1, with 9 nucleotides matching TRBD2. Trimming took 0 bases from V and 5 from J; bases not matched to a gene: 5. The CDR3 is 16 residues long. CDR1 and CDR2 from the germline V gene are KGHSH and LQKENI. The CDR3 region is CASSPPGGRENNEQFF. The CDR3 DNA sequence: TGTGCCAGCTCACCACCGGGCGGGAGGGAAAACAATGAGCAGTTCTTC.

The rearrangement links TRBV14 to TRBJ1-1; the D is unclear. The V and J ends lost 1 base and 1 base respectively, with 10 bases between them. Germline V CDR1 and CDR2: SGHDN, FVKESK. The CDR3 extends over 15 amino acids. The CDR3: CASSQAPAENTEAFF. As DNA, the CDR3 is TGTGCCAGCAGCCAAGCTCCAGCAGAGAACACTGAAGCTTTCTTT.

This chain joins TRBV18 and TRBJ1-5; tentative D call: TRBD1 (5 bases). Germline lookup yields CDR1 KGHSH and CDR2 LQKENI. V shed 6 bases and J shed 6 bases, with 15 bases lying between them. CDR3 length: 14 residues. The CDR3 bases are TGTGCCAGCTCGCTGGGACCTAGGGGTCAGCCCCAGCATTTT. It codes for CASSLGPRGQPQHF.

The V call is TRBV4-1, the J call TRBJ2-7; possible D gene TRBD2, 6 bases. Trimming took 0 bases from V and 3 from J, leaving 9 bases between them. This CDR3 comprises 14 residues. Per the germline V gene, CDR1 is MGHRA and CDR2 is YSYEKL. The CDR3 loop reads CASSQDPGGYEQYF. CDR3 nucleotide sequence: TGCGCCAGCAGCCAAGATCCCGGGGGCTACGAGCAGTACTTC.

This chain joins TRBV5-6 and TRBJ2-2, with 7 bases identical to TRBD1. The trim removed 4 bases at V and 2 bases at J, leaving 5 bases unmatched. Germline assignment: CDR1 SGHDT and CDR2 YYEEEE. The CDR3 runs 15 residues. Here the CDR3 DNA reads TGTGCCAGCAGCAGACAGGGTGTCAACACCGGGGAGCTGTTTTTT. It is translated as CASSRQGVNTGELFF.

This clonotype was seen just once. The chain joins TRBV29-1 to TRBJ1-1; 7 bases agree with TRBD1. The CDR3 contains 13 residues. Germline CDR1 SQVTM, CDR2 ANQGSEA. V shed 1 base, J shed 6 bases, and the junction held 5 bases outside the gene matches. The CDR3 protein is CSVEGDRLSEAFF. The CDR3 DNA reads TGCAGCGTTGAAGGGGACAGACTATCTGAAGCTTTCTTT. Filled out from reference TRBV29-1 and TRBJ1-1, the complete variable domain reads SAVISQKPSRDICQRGTSLTIQCQVDSQVTMMFWYRQQPGQSLTLIATANQGSEATYESGFVIDKFPISRPNLTFSTLTVSNMSPEDSSIYLCSVEGDRLSEAFFGQGTRLTVV.

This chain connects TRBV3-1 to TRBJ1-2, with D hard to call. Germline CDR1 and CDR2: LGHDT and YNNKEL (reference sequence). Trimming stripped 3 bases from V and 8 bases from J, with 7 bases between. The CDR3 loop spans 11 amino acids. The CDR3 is CASSHERGYTF. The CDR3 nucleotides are TGTGCCAGCAGCCACGAACGGGGCTACACCTTC.

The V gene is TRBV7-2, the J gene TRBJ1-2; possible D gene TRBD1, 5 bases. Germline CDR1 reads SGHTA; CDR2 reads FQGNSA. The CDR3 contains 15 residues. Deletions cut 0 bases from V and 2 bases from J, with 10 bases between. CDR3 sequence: CASSLADGGNYGYTF. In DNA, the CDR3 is TGTGCCAGCAGCTTAGCGGACGGGGGAAACTATGGCTACACCTTC.

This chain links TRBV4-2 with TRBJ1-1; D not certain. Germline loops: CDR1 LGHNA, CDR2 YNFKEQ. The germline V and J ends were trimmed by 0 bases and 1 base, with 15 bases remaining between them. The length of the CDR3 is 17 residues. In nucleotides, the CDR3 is TGTGCCAGCAGCCAAGACGATAGGAGGTTTGAGAACACTGAAGCTTTCTTT. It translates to CASSQDDRRFENTEAFF.

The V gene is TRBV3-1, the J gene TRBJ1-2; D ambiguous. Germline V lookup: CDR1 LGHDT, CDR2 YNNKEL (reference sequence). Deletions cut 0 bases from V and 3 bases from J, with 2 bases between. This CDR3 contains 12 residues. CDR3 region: CASSQDYYGYTF. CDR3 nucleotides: TGTGCCAGCAGCCAAGATTACTATGGCTACACCTTC.